This T cell receptor beta chain emerged from a study of T cells in Graves' hyperthyroidism and ophthalmopathy (dated by TCRdb to the late 2010s). For the study in its entirety: Peripheral blood samples were taken at initial diagnosis, before any treatment was given. After blood sampling, hyperthyroidism patients were treated with methimazole at a starting dose of 30 mg daily, and ophthalmopathy patients were treated with high-dose intravenous methylprednisolone. Thyroid tissue and blood T-cell repertoires from about six Graves' hyperthyroidism patients were also compared in the study. The paper reports TCR Vbeta CDR3 sequencing of some 140 peripheral blood samples: some 44 ophthalmopathy, fewer than 80 hyperthyroidism and around 17 progressor patients. For training and testing, the approximately 92 patients in the discovery cohort were randomly divided in a 7:3 ratio. A discovery cohort of approximately 100 patients, roughly 43 with Graves' ophthalmopathy and about 60 with stable Graves' hyperthyroidism, was used to find distinguishing TCR V-J signatures. Prospective prediction of ophthalmopathy was tested in an independent validation cohort of fewer than 20 hyperthyroidism patients and 17 patients who later progressed to ophthalmopathy.

This clonotype was counted a few times. Its target antigen remains unknown. No much larger clone exists at a distance of one base, and base qualities are not known. What the research found in general, with its limitations: Most expanded thyroid clonotypes (frequency above 0.001) were also detected in blood, suggesting blood repertoires may reflect thyroid immune responses. In validation, the model predicted progression to ophthalmopathy with about 71% sensitivity and approximately 72% specificity, a median of approximately 6.7 months before onset. No statistical method was used to set the sample size in advance, and investigators knew the group allocation. A model built on a 13 V-J signature distinguished ophthalmopathy from stable hyperthyroidism, reaching around 88% sensitivity and around 81% specificity in cross-validation and 80%/75% in testing.

Stable Graves' hyperthyroidism was defined as no progression to ophthalmopathy during 18 months of follow-up. Hyperthyroidism patients were aged 18 to 65 years and newly diagnosed, with disease duration of less than 2 months. Exclusion was applied to patients with uncontrolled infections, other autoimmune diseases, pregnancy or lactation. Diagnoses were established on the basis of clinical symptoms, serum thyroxine and TRAb, thyroid ultrasound, and orbital computed tomography. Ficoll-Paque density gradient centrifugation was used to isolate PBMCs from around 9.1 ml of fresh peripheral blood. Total RNA was extracted with Trizol reagent, and quality was checked on an Agilent 2100 Bioanalyzer. The TCR beta CDR3 regions were amplified from the RNA transcripts. A first-round RT-PCR of the TCR CDR3 used the HTBI primer set with the Qiagen OneStep RT-PCR kit. Libraries were constructed in a second round of multiplex PCR, after which size selection and purification were carried out. The libraries were sequenced on an Illumina HiSeq2000 using paired-end 100 bp reads. The study's processing was this. SOAPnuke was used to process the raw data, removing reads that contained adapters or uncalled bases, had a mean Phred below 15, or lacked an exact match to the constant primer or identifier. High-quality paired reads were merged with COPE v1.2.5, and unique nucleotide sequences were defined as clonotypes. MiTCR v1.1 was used to align the clonotypes against IMGT TRBV, TRBD and TRBJ reference segments. Analysis was restricted to V-J combinations with a frequency above 0.0001, which covered 99% to 99.2% of repertoires. The TCS score was defined as the ratio of F50 (clonal expansion) to E x V (chaos), calculated using BLOSUM62-based TCRdist between CDR3 peptides within each V-J. Welch's t-statistics and random forest reduced 500 to 650 V-J features to 13, which were used in a naive Bayes classifier (R e1071). Using fastp at Q25 and MiXCR, TCRdb reprocessed the public reads and kept productive beta chains. Identical CDR3 protein sequences are pooled into one entry, listed with their most common genes and DNA. These V and J calls derive from TCRdb rather than the authors' analysis. The table for this sample lists under 350,000 distinct CDR3 sequences; 15% to 20% of them were counted only once. About half of the sample lies in the top ten.

The V end loses 4 bases and the J end loses 1 base, and a stretch of 10 bases separates them. CDR3 length: 13 amino acids, cysteine to phenylalanine. Here the CDR3 DNA is all that survives: 39 bases in frame from base 1. Looking up the germline V gene (reference sequence) yields CDR1 GTSNPN and CDR2 SVGIG. This clonotype was sampled from a woman aged 45-65 years with Graves' hyperthyroidism. Material for sequencing was blood. The sequence joins TRBV30 to TRBJ1-1, with TRBD1 tentatively as D gene (5 bases match). The sequenced DNA: TGTGCCTGGACCCGGGACGGGAACACTGAAGCTTTCTTT. The translation is CAWTRDGNTEAFF.